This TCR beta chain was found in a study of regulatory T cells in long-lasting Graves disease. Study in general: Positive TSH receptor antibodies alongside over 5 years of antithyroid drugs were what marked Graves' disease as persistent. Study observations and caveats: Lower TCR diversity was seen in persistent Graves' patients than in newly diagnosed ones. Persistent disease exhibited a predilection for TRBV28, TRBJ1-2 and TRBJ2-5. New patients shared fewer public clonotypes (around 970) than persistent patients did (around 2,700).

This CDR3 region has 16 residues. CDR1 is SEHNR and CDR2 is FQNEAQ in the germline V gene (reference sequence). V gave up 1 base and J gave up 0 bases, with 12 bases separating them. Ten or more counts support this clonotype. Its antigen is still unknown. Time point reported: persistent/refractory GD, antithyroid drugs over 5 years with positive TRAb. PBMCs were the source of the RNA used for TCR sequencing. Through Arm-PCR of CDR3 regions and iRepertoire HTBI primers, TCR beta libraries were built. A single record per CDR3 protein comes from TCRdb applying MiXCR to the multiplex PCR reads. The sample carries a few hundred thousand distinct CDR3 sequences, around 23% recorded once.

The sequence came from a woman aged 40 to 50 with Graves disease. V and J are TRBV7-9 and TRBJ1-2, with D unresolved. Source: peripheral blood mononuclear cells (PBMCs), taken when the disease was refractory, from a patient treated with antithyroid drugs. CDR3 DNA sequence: TGTGCCAGCAGCTTAGGATCGGCCGGAGCTAACTATGGCTACACCTTC. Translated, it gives CASSLGSAGANYGYTF.